This TCR beta chain was sequenced for a study of T-cell memory formation after mild COVID-19 listed by TCRdb under 2021. With respect to the entire study: Most TCR sequence clusters were specific to one of the two donors. T-cell clones expanding and contracting after mild COVID-19 in a couple of donors were tracked by longitudinal TCRalpha and TCRbeta repertoire sequencing. The cohort was made up of two young adult volunteers, one female and one male, who were previously healthy. Points the paper makes about the study in general: Contracting CD4+ clones appeared mostly in the CM and EM memory subsets, whereas CD8+ clones were enriched in EMRA. Clones contracting from day 15 to 85 had balanced CD4/CD8 phenotypes, while a second wave expanding from day 15 to 37 was biased towards CD4+. The study included only a couple of mild cases, and larger cohorts that include severe cases with pre-infection samples were judged to be necessary. Some responding clones were found in pre-infection memory, which suggests that pre-existing cross-reactive memory T cells took part in the SARS-CoV-2 response. SARS-CoV-2 specificity of the second-wave clones peaking on day 37 was not confirmed.

About this clonotype: This receptor's antigen is unknown. Per-nucleotide qualities are absent, and no much larger clonotype sits a single base away.

These reads were obtained on an Illumina NovaSeq 6000. cDNA libraries for TCRalpha and TCRbeta were prepared by 5'RACE using constant-segment primers, with sample barcodes and unique molecular identifiers added. RNA was extracted from every sample with Trizol reagent. Libraries were amplified in two PCR steps, with a second sample barcode and Illumina TruSeq adapters added in the second step. Libraries were sequenced on an Illumina NovaSeq with 2 x 150 bp paired-end reads. The published analysis was carried out like this. With migec v1.2.7, reads were demultiplexed and then collapsed into UMI-guided consensus sequences. Using mixcr v2.1.11, the UMI consensuses were aligned to TRA and TRB V and J templates and assembled into clonotypes. Clonotypes were classified as expanded or contracted when called significant by both edgeR and NoisET, with noise models trained on biological replicates. For edgeR calls, a false discovery rate-adjusted p below 0.01 and a log2 fold-change threshold of 1 were applied. As an exploratory analysis of dynamics, PCA with hierarchical clustering was applied to max-normalized trajectories of the 1000 most abundant clonotypes. Separately sequenced CD4+ and CD8+ repertoires were used to assign the CD4 or CD8 phenotype of responding clones. TCRdb trimmed the raw reads at Q25, called clones with MiXCR and kept productive beta chains. Rows are unified per CDR3 protein, each entry keeping the most common DNA and genes. The V and J calls and clone size are TCRdb's, not the authors'. A total of about 250,000 distinct CDR3 sequences appear in this sample, 15% of them only once. The top ten clonotypes cover over 2% of the sample.

Per the germline V gene (reference sequence), LNHDA is the CDR1 and SQIVND is the CDR2. The CDR3 has 17 amino acids, counting the end cysteine and phenylalanine. Kept here is only the CDR3 DNA, which spans 51 bases and is read in frame from base 1. Clipping removes 8 bases from V and 5 bases from J, with 16 as the unmatched junction base count. Ficoll-Paque density gradient centrifugation was the method used to isolate PBMCs. Sequenced: PBMCs or a T cell subset sorted from them (not recorded which). The clonotype was recovered from an adult woman who had mild COVID-19 (a few samples of this study predate the infection). The sample titles of this study are shuffled in the database, so cell type and time point are left out; the donor was told from shared clones. Recombination connected TRBV19 to TRBJ2-2; 8 central bases correspond to TRBD1. Here the CDR3 is given as CASRPSTGVQGTGELFF. In nucleotide form, the sequence is TGTGCCAGTCGCCCATCGACAGGGGTGCAGGGTACCGGGGAGCTGTTTTTT.